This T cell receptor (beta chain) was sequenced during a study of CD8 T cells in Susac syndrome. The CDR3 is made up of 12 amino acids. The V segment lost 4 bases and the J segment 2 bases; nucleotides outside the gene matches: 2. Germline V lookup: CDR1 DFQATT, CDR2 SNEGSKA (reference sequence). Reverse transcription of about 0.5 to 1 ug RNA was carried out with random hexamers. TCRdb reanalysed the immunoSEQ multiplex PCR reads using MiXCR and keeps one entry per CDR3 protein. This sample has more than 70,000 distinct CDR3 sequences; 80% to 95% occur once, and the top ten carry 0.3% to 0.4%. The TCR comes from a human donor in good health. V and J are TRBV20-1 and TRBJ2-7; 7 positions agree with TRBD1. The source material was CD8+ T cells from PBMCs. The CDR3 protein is CSAIQGTYEQYF. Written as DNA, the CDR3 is TGCAGTGCTATACAGGGGACCTACGAGCAGTACTTC.